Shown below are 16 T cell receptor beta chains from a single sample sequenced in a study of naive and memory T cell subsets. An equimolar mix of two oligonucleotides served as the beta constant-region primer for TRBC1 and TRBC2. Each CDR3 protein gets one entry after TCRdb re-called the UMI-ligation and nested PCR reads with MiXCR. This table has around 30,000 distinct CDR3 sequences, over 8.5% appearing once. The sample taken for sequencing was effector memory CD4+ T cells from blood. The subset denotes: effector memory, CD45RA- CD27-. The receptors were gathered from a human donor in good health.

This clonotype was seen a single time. The CDR3 loop reads CASSPDKKYGYTF. The CDR3 bases are TGTGCCAGCTCACCAGACAAGAAATATGGCTACACCTTC. The V gene is TRBV18, the J gene TRBJ1-2, with no clear D. CDR1 is KGHSH and CDR2 is LQKENI in the germline V gene. V lost 2 bases to trimming and J lost 5 bases, with 9 bases between them. The CDR3 totals 13 residues.

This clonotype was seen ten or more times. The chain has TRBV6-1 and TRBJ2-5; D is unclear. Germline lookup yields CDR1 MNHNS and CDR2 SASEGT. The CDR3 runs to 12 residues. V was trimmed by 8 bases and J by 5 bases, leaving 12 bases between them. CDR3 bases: TGTGCCAGCGTTTGGGATCGTGAGACCCAGTACTTC. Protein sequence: CASVWDRETQYF.

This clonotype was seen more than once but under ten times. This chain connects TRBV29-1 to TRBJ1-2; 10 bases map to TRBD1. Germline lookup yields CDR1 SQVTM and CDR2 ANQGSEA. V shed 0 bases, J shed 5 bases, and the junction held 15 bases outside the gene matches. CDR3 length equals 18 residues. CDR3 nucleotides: TGCAGCGTTGAAGATTGGGCGACAGGGGGCCCCCAATCTTATGGCTACACCTTC. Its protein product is CSVEDWATGGPQSYGYTF.

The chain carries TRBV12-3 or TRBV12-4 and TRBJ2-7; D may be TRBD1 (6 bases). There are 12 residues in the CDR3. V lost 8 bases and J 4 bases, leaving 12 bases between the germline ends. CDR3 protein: CASGGRGYEQYF. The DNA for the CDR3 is TGTGCCAGCGGAGGAAGGGGGTACGAGCAGTACTTC.

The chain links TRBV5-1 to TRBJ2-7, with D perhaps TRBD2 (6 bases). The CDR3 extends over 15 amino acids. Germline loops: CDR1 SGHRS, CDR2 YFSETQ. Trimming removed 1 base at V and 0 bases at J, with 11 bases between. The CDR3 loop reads CASSLYGGSSYEQYF. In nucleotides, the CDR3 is TGCGCCAGCAGCTTGTACGGGGGAAGCTCCTACGAGCAGTACTTC.

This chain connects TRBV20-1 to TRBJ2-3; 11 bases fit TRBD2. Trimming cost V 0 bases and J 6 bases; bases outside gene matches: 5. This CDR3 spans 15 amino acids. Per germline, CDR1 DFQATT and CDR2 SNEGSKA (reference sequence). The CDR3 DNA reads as TGCAGTGCTAGAGACTTAGCGGGAGGGTCGGATACGCAGTATTTT. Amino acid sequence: CSARDLAGGSDTQYF.

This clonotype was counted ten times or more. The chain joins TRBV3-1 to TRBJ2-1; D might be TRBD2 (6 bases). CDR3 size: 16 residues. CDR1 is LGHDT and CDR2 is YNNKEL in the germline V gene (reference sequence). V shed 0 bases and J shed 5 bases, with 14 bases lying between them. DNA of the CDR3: TGTGCCAGCAGCCAAGATGGGCGGGGCCTTAACAATGAGCAGTTCTTC. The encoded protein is CASSQDGRGLNNEQFF.

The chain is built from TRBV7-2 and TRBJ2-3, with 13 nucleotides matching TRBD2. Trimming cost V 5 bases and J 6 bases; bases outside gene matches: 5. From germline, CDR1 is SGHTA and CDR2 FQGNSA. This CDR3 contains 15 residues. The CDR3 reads CASSTRTSGSDTQYF. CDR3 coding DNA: TGTGCCAGCAGCACGCGGACTAGCGGGAGTGATACGCAGTATTTT.

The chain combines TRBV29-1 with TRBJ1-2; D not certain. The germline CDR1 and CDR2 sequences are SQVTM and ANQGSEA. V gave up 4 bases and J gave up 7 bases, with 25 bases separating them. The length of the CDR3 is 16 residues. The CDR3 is CSVAGGSASVGSGYTF. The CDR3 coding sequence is TGCAGCGTTGCAGGAGGATCGGCCTCCGTCGGGAGTGGCTACACCTTC.

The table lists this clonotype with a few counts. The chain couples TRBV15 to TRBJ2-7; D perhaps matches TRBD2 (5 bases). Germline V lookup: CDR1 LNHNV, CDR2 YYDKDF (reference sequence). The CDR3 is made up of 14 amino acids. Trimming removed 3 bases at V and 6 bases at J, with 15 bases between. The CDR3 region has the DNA TGTGCCACCAGCAGGGAGGCACACCGCCTCGAGCAGTACTTC. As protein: CATSREAHRLEQYF.

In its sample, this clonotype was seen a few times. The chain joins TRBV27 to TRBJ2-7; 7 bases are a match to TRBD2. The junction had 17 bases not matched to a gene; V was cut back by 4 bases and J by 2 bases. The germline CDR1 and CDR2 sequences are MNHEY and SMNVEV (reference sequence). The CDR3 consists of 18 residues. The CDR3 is CASSYQPPLAAFTYEQYF. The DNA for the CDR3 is TGTGCCAGCAGTTATCAACCCCCTCTAGCGGCGTTCACCTACGAGCAGTACTTC.

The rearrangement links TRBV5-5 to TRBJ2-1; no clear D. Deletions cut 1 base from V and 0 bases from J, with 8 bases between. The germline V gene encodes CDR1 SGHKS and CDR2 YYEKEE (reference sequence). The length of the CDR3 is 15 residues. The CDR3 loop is CASSLKQSSYNEQFF. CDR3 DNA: TGTGCCAGCAGCTTGAAGCAGTCCTCCTACAATGAGCAGTTCTTC.

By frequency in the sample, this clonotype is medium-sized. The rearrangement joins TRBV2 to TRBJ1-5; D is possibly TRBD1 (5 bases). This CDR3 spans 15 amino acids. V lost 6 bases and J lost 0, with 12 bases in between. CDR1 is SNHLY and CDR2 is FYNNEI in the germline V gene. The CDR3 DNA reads TGTGCCAGCAGGGAACTAAGGGGTAGCAATCAGCCCCAGCATTTT. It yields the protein CASRELRGSNQPQHF.

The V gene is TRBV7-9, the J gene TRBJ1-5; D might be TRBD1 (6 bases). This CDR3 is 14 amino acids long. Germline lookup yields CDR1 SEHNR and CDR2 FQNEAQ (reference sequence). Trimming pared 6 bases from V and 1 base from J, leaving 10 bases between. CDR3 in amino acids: CASSFGQSNQPQHF. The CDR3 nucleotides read TGTGCCAGCAGTTTCGGACAGAGCAATCAGCCCCAGCATTTT.

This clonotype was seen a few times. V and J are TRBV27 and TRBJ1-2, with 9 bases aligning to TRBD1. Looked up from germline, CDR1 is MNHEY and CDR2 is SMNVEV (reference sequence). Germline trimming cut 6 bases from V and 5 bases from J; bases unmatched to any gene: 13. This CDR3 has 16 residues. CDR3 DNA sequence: TGTGCCAGCAGCAGGCTCGGGGGGACAGGGATATATGGCTACACCTTC. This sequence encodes CASSRLGGTGIYGYTF.

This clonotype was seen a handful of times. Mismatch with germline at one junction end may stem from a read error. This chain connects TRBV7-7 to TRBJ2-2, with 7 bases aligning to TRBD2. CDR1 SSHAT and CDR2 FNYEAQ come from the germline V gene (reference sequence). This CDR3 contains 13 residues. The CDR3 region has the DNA TGTGCTAGCAGCCCCGGACTAGCCGGGGAGCTGTTTTTT. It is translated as CASSPGLAGELFF.